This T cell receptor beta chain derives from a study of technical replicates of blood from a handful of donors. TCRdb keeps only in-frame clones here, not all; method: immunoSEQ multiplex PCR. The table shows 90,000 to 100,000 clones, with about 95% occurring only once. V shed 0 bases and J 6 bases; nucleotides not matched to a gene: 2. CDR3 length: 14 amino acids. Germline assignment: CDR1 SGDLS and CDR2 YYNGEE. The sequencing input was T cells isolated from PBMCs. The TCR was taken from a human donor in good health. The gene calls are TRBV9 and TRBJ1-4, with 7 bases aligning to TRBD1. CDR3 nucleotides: TGTGCCAGCAGCGTAGCAGGGGGAGATGAAAAACTGTTTTTT. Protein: CASSVAGGDEKLFF. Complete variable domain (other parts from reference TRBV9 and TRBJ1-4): DSGVTQTPKHLITATGQRVTLRCSPRSGDLSVYWYQQSLDQGLQFLIQYYNGEERAKGNILERFSAQQFPDLHSELNLSSLELGDSALYFCASSVAGGDEKLFFGSGTQLSVL.